This is a list of T cell receptor beta chains from one sample in a study of blood T cell repertoires in COVID-19. Sequencing was performed with immunoSEQ multiplex PCR; in TCRdb, only in-frame clones are kept and a portion is missing. The sample includes hundreds of thousands of clones, about 80% seen only once; the top ten take over 8%. The sample comprised peripheral blood. These receptors all come from a woman of 80 years or more with acute or convalescent COVID-19. Both conserved end residues are part of each CDR3. Each record gives: J gene, V gene, CDR3 protein.

TRBJ2-5 | TRBV5-1 | CASSTDRQETQYF
TRBJ2-1 | TRBV5-4 | CASSYLAGPREDEQFF
TRBJ2-7 | TRBV3-1/TRBV3-2 | CASSPWTSGFYEQYF
TRBJ2-5 | TRBV6-6 | CASSPTRGYSGGETQYF
TRBJ2-7 | TRBV5-1 | CASSLVGQGYEQYF
TRBJ2-7 | TRBV6-6 | CASKISGGAYEQYF
TRBJ1-3 | TRBV19 | CASSMGQFSGNTIYF
TRBJ2-2 | TRBV6-4 | CASSDGTSGGAGELFF
TRBJ2-1 | TRBV7-2 | CASSYHLAGGHYNEQFF
TRBJ2-7 | TRBV30 | CAWSVWGHPYEQYF
TRBJ1-5 | TRBV11-2 | CASSPGTERSQPQHF
TRBJ1-3 | TRBV28 | CASRVDRGGGNTIYF
TRBJ1-3 | TRBV18 | CASSPSAISGNTIYF
TRBJ2-2 | TRBV7-3 | CASRQGANTGELFF
TRBJ1-5 | TRBV4-2 | CASSQILGQGGLSSNQPQHF
TRBJ2-5 | TRBV19 | CASSINPGQETQYF
TRBJ2-3 | TRBV5-6 | CASSFDRGAGTDTQYF
TRBJ1-1 | TRBV2 | CASMSSLFWGFEEGTEAFF
TRBJ1-3 | TRBV4-1 | CASSQPRGTGNTIYF
TRBJ2-3 | TRBV3-1/TRBV3-2 | CASSQPGQGGYTQYF
TRBJ1-6 | TRBV4-2 | CASSQEGGLESPLHF
TRBJ2-5 | TRBV24-1 | CATSDFGGGQETQYF
TRBJ2-2 | TRBV7-9 | CASSLGTKGGTGELFF
TRBJ1-1 | TRBV9 | CASSVGGQETEAFF
TRBJ1-6 | TRBV25-1 | CASRIQGNSPLHF
TRBJ2-1 | TRBV7-9 | CASSPRGFNEQFF
TRBJ2-5 | TRBV5-1 | CASSLGTGGRETQYF
TRBJ1-1 | TRBV3-1/TRBV3-2 | CASSQARGGYTEAFF
TRBJ2-5 | TRBV2 | CASSPGTSGGYQETQYF
TRBJ1-2 | TRBV5-1 | CASSLQGSDGYTF
TRBJ1-6 | TRBV19 | CASSLGQGGSPLHF
TRBJ1-4 | TRBV11-2 | CASSFGLPSIGEKLFF
TRBJ1-6 | TRBV19 | CASSIGVDSPLHF
TRBJ1-2 | TRBV7-9 | CASSLEQGAAYGYTF
TRBJ2-6 | TRBV7-3 | CASSLTPAGPPSGANVLTF
TRBJ2-3 | TRBV6-4 | CASSIQGGPQYF
TRBJ2-7 | TRBV3-1/TRBV3-2 | CASSPLGHQPYEQYF
TRBJ2-3 | TRBV7-6 | CASSLAPSVSGGGNTQYF
TRBJ1-5 | TRBV19 | CASTEGVSSRNQPQHF
TRBJ1-1 | TRBV6-5 | CASSQTTGLGGEAFF
TRBJ1-5 | TRBV28 | CASSPYVGHQPQHF